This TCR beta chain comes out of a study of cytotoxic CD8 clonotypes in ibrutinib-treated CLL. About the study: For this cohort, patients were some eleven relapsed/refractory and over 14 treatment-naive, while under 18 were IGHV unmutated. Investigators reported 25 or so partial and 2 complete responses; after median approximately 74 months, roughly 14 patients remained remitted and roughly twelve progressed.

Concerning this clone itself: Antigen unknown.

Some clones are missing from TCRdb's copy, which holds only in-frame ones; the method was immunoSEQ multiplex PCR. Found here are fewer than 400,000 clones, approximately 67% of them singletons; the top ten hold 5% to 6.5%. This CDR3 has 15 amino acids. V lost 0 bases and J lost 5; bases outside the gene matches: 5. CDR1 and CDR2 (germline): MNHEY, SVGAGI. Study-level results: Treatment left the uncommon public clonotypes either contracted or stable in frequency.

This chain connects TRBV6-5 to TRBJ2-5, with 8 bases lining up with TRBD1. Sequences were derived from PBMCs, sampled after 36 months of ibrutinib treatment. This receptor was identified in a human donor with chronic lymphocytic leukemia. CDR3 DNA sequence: TGTGCCAGCAGTTACTCACCAGGGGGCTGGGAGACCCAGTACTTC. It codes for CASSYSPGGWETQYF.